The rows below give T cell receptor beta chains drawn from one sample of a study of blood T cell repertoires in COVID-19. The data were produced by immunoSEQ multiplex PCR, yet TCRdb's version contains in-frame clones alone and is incomplete. This sample has some 94,000 clones; around 85% occur once, and the top ten carry around 20%. The source material was peripheral blood. These receptors all stem from a woman aged 55 to 70 with COVID-19, enrolled during active disease. CDR3s include the opening cysteine and the closing phenylalanine or tryptophan. Each record gives: J gene, clone size, D gene, V gene, CDR3 protein, CDR3 DNA. The D gene is left open where the match is weak. Only some rows state a clone size, as once, few, many or a class for expanded clones.

J gene: TRBJ2-3
clone size: .
D gene: .
V gene: TRBV2
CDR3 protein: CASSLGGFDTQYF
CDR3 DNA: TGTGCCAGCAGTCTGGGCGGGTTTGATACGCAGTATTTT

J gene: TRBJ1-1
clone size: few
D gene: .
V gene: TRBV29-1
CDR3 protein: CSATPPTGILLGTEAFF
CDR3 DNA: TGCAGCGCCACACCACCCACCGGGATCCTGCTAGGCACTGAAGCTTTCTTT

J gene: TRBJ2-3
clone size: .
D gene: .
V gene: TRBV6-2/TRBV6-3
CDR3 protein: CASSYSKQNTDTQYF
CDR3 DNA: TGTGCCAGCAGTTACTCGAAACAGAACACAGATACGCAGTATTTT

J gene: TRBJ2-3
clone size: .
D gene: TRBD2
V gene: TRBV5-5
CDR3 protein: CASSLAGLAGGFTDTQYF
CDR3 DNA: TGTGCCAGCAGCTTGGCCGGACTAGCGGGGGGGTTCACAGATACGCAGTATTTT

J gene: TRBJ1-2
clone size: .
D gene: .
V gene: TRBV6-5
CDR3 protein: CASSYGGRNYGYTF
CDR3 DNA: TGTGCCAGCAGTTACGGTGGCAGAAACTATGGCTACACCTTC

J gene: TRBJ2-3
clone size: .
D gene: .
V gene: TRBV5-4
CDR3 protein: CASGSGDTDTQYF
CDR3 DNA: TGTGCCAGCGGGTCGGGAGACACAGATACGCAGTATTTT

J gene: TRBJ2-2
clone size: .
D gene: .
V gene: TRBV14
CDR3 protein: CASSQAGLPGELFF
CDR3 DNA: TGTGCCAGCAGCCAAGCAGGGTTACCCGGGGAGCTGTTTTTT

J gene: TRBJ2-3
clone size: .
D gene: .
V gene: TRBV7-2
CDR3 protein: CASSLVGTDTQYF
CDR3 DNA: TGTGCCAGCAGCTTAGTAGGCACAGATACGCAGTATTTT

J gene: TRBJ1-5
clone size: once
D gene: .
V gene: TRBV27
CDR3 protein: CASSMLGGANQPQHF
CDR3 DNA: TGTGCCAGCAGTATGTTAGGGGGGGCCAATCAGCCCCAGCATTTT

J gene: TRBJ1-2
clone size: .
D gene: .
V gene: TRBV20-1
CDR3 protein: CSASFVNYGYTF
CDR3 DNA: TGCAGTGCTAGTTTCGTGAACTATGGCTACACCTTC

J gene: TRBJ2-5
clone size: .
D gene: .
V gene: TRBV7-2
CDR3 protein: CASSLSPSETQYF
CDR3 DNA: TGTGCCAGCAGCTTATCCCCGAGTGAGACCCAGTACTTC

J gene: TRBJ1-2
clone size: .
D gene: TRBD1
V gene: TRBV7-9
CDR3 protein: CASRSEHRGYVSDTF
CDR3 DNA: TGTGCCAGCAGATCAGAACACAGGGGCTACGTAAGCGACACCTTC

J gene: TRBJ2-2
clone size: .
D gene: TRBD1
V gene: TRBV24-1
CDR3 protein: CATSDSPGQGTTGELFF
CDR3 DNA: TGTGCCACCAGTGATTCCCCCGGACAGGGGACCACCGGGGAGCTGTTTTTT

J gene: TRBJ2-1
clone size: .
D gene: .
V gene: TRBV3-1/TRBV3-2
CDR3 protein: CASSQADNEQFF
CDR3 DNA: TGTGCCAGCAGCCAGGCCGACAATGAGCAGTTCTTC

J gene: TRBJ2-3
clone size: .
D gene: .
V gene: TRBV6-5
CDR3 protein: CASTRGGGPDTQYF
CDR3 DNA: TGTGCCAGCACCAGAGGGGGGGGCCCAGATACGCAGTATTTT

J gene: TRBJ1-5
clone size: .
D gene: TRBD1
V gene: TRBV6-5
CDR3 protein: CASRPGTGGQPQHF
CDR3 DNA: TGTGCCAGCAGACCTGGGACAGGCGGCCAGCCCCAGCATTTT

J gene: TRBJ1-4
clone size: .
D gene: .
V gene: TRBV4-1
CDR3 protein: CASGAYVGEKLFF
CDR3 DNA: TGCGCCAGCGGGGCCTACGTAGGGGAAAAACTGTTTTTT

J gene: TRBJ2-5
clone size: once
D gene: .
V gene: TRBV18
CDR3 protein: CASSPRARGETQYF
CDR3 DNA: TGTGCCAGCTCACCAAGGGCCCGGGGGGAGACCCAGTACTTC

J gene: TRBJ1-2
clone size: .
D gene: .
V gene: TRBV6-5
CDR3 protein: CASRRGLGYTF
CDR3 DNA: TGTGCCAGCAGGCGGGGTTTGGGCTACACCTTC

J gene: TRBJ2-2
clone size: .
D gene: TRBD1
V gene: TRBV7-9
CDR3 protein: CASRTSGTGANTGELFF
CDR3 DNA: TGTGCCAGCAGAACTTCCGGGACAGGGGCGAACACCGGGGAGCTGTTTTTT

J gene: TRBJ1-2
clone size: .
D gene: .
V gene: TRBV5-1
CDR3 protein: CASSLDGGRYGYTF
CDR3 DNA: TGCGCCAGCAGCTTGGACGGAGGACGATATGGCTACACCTTC